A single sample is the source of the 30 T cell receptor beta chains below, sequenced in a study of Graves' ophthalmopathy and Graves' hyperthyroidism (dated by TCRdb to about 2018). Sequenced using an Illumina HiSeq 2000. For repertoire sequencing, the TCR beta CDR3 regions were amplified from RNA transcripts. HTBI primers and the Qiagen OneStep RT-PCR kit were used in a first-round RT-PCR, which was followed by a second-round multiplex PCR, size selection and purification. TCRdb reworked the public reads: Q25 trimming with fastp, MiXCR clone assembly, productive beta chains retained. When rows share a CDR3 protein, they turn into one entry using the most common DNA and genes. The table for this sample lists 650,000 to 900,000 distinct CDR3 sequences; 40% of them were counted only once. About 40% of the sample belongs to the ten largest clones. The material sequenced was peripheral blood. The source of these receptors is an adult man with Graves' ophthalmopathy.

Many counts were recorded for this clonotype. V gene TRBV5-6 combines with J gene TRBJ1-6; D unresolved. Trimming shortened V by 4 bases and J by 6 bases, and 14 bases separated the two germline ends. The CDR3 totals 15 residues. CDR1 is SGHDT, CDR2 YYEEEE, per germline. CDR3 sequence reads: CASSPARRPNSPLHF. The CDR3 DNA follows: TGTGCCAGCAGCCCAGCAAGGCGGCCTAATTCACCCCTCCACTTT.

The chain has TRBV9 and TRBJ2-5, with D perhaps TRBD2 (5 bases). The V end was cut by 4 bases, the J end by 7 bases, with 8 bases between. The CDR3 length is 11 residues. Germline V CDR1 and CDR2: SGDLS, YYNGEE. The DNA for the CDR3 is TGTGCCAGCAGCCATCGGGGGACCCAGTACTTC. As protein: CASSHRGTQYF.

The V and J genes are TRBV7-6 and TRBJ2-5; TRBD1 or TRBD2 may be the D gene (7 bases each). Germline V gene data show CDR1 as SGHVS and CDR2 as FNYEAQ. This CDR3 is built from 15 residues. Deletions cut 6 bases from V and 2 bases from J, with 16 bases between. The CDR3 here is CASSYARGGQETQYF. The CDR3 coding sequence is TGTGCCAGCAGTTACGCCAGGGGGGGGCAAGAGACCCAGTACTTC.

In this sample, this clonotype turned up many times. CDR3 sequence reads: CAISFGGPEDSPLHF. The CDR3 nucleotides are TGTGCCATCAGTTTTGGAGGACCGGAGGATTCACCCCTCCACTTT. V gene TRBV10-3 combines with J gene TRBJ1-6, with unresolved D. V was trimmed by 5 bases and J by 8 bases, leaving 16 bases between them. The germline V gene encodes CDR1 ENHRY and CDR2 SYGVKD. The CDR3 extends over 15 amino acids.

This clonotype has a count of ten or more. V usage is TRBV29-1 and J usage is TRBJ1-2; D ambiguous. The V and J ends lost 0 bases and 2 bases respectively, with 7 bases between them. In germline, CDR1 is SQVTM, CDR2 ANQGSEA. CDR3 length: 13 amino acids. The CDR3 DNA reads TGCAGCGTTGAAGATTTAGACAACTATGGCTACACCTTC. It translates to CSVEDLDNYGYTF.

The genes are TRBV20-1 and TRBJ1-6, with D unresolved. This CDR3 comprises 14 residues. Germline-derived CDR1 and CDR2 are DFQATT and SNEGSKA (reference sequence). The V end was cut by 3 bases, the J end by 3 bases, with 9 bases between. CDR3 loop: CSASKQGYNSPLHF. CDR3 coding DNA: TGCAGTGCTAGTAAACAAGGCTATAATTCACCCCTCCACTTT.

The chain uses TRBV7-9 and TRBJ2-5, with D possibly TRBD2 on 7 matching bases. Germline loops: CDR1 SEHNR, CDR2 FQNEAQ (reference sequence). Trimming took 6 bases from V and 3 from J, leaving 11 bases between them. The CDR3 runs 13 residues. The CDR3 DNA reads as TGTGCCAGCAGGATAGGGGGGGAAGAGACCCAGTACTTC. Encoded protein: CASRIGGEETQYF.

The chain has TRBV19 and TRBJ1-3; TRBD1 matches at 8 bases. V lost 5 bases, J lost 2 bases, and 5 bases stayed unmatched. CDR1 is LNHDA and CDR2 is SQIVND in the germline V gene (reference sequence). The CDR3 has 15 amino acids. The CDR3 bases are TGTGCCAGTAGTGCCAGGGGGCGGACTGGAAACACCATATATTTT. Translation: CASSARGRTGNTIYF.

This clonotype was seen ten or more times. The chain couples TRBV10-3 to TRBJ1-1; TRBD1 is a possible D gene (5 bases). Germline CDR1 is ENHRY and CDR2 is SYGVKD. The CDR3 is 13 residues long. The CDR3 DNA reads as TGTGGTACAGGTGGCAGGCTGAACACTGAAGCTTTCTTT. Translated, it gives CGTGGRLNTEAFF.

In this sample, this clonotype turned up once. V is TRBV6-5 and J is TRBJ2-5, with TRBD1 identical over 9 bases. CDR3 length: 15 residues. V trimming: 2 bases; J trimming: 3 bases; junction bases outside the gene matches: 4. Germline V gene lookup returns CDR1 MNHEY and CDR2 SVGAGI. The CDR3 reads CASSYLGTGKETQYF. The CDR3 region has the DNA TGTGCCAGCAGTTACCTCGGGACAGGGAAAGAGACCCAGTACTTC.

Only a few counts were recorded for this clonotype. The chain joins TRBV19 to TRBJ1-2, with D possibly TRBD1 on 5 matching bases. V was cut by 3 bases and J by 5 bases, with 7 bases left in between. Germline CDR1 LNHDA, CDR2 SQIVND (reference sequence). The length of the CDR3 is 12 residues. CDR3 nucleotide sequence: TGTGCCAGTAGTATCAGGGATTATGGCTACACCTTC. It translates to CASSIRDYGYTF. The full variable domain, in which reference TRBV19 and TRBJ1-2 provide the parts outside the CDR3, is DGGITQSPKYLFRKEGQNVTLSCEQNLNHDAMYWYRQDPGQGLRLIYYSQIVNDFQKGDIAEGYSVSREKKESFPLTVTSAQKNPTAFYLCASSIRDYGYTFGSGTRLTVV.

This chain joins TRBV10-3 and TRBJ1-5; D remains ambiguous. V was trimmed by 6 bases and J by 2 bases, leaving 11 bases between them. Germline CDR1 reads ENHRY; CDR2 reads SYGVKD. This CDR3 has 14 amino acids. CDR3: CAISVGYRNQPQHF. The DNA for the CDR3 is TGTGCCATCAGCGTTGGATATCGCAATCAGCCCCAGCATTTT.

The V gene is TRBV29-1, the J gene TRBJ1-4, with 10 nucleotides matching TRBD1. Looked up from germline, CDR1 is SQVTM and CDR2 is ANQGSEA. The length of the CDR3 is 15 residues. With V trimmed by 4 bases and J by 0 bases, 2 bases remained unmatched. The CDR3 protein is CSVGGQGATNEKLFF. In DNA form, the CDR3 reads TGCAGCGTTGGCGGACAGGGGGCAACTAATGAAAAACTGTTTTTT. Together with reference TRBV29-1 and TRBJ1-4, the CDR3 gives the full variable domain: SAVISQKPSRDICQRGTSLTIQCQVDSQVTMMFWYRQQPGQSLTLIATANQGSEATYESGFVIDKFPISRPNLTFSTLTVSNMSPEDSSIYLCSVGGQGATNEKLFFGSGTQLSVL.

CDR3 in DNA: TGTGCCAGCAACTTCCCCGGGACTAGCGGGGGGTTCCAAGAGACCCAGTACTTC. Translating gives CASNFPGTSGGFQETQYF. The chain employs TRBV7-2 and TRBJ2-5, with 15 bases identical to TRBD2. The CDR3 consists of 18 residues. Germline V gene sequence: CDR1 SGHTA, CDR2 FQGNSA. Trimming at V came to 7 bases and at J to 1 base, leaving 10 bases not matched to a gene.

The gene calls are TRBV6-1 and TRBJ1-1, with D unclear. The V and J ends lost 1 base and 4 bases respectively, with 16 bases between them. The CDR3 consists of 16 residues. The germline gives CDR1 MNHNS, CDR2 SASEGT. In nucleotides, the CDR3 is TGTGCCAGCAGTGAAGTGCACTTCCGAGGAATCACTGAAGCTTTCTTT. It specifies CASSEVHFRGITEAFF.

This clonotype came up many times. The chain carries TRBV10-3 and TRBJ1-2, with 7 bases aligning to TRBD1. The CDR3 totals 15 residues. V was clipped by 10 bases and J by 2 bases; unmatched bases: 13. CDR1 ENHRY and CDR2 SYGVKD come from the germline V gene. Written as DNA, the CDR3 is TGTGCCAGCAAACCCACTCGGACAGGAAACTATGGCTACACCTTC. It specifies CASKPTRTGNYGYTF.

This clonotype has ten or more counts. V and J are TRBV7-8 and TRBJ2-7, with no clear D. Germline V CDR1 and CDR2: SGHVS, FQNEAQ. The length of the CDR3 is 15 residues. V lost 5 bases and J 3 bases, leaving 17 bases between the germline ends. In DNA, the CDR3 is TGTGCCAGCAGCCCTATCGACAAGGCAGGCTACGAGCAGTACTTC. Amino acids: CASSPIDKAGYEQYF.

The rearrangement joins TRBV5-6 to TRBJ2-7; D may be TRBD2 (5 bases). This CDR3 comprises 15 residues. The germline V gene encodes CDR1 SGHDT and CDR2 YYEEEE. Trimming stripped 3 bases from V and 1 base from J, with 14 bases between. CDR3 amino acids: CASSWSGGRSYEQYF. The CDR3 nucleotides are TGTGCCAGCAGCTGGAGCGGAGGACGGTCCTACGAGCAGTACTTC.

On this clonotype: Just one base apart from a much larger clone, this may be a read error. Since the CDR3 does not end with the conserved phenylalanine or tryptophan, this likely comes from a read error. For the CDR3, the DNA is TGTGCCAGCAGCTTTAACGGGAACACCGAAGCTTTCCTT. Translating gives CASSFNGNTEAFL. The chain uses TRBV7-8 and TRBJ1-1; no clear D. This CDR3 spans 13 amino acids. The germline V gene encodes CDR1 SGHVS and CDR2 FQNEAQ.

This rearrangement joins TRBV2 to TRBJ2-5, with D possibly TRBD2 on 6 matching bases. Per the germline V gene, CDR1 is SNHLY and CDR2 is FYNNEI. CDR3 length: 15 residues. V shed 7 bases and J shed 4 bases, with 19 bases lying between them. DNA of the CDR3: TGTGCCAGCACGATCCCTGAGGGAGGAACAGAGACCCAGTACTTC. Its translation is CASTIPEGGTETQYF.

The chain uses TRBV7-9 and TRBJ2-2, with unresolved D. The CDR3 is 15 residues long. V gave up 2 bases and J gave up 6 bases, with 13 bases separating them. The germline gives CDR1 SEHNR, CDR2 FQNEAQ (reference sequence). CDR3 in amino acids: CASSLFPVVPGELFF. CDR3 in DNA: TGTGCCAGCAGCTTATTTCCCGTTGTCCCCGGGGAGCTGTTTTTT.

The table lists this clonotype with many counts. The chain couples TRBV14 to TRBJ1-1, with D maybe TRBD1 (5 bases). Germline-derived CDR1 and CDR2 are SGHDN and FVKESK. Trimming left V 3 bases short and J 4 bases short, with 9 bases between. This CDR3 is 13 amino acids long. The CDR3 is CASSQGVITEAFF. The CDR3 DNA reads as TGTGCCAGCAGCCAGGGGGTTATCACTGAAGCTTTCTTT.

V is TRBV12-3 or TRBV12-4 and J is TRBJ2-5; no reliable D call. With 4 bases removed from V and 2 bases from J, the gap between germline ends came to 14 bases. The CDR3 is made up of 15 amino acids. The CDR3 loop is CASSYSLAEQETQYF. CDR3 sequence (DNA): TGTGCCAGCAGTTACTCCTTGGCGGAACAAGAGACCCAGTACTTC.

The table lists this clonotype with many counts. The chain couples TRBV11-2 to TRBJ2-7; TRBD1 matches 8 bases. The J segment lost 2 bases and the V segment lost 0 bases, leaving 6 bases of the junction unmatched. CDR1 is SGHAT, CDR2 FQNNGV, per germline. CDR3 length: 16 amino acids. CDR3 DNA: TGTGCCAGCAGCTTAGAGTCGGGACAGGTACCCTACGAGCAGTACTTC. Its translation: CASSLESGQVPYEQYF.

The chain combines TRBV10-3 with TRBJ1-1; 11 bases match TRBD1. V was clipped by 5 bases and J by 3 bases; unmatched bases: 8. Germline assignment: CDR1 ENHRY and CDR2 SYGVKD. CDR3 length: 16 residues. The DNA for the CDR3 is TGTGCCATCAGTTTCACACCGGGACAGGGGGACACTGAAGCTTTCTTT. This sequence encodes CAISFTPGQGDTEAFF.

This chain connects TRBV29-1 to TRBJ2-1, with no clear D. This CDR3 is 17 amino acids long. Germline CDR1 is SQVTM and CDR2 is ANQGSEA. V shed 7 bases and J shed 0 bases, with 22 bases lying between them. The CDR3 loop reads CSGTEIVGFRSYNEQFF. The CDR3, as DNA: TGCAGCGGGACCGAGATTGTTGGCTTCCGCTCCTACAATGAGCAGTTCTTC.

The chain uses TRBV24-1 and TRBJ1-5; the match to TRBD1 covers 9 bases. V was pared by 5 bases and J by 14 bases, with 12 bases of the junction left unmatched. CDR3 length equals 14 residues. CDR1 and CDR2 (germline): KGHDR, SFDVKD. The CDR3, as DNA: TGTGCCACCAGTGGGTGGGGACAGGGAGGCTACGAGCATTTT. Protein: CATSGWGQGGYEHF.

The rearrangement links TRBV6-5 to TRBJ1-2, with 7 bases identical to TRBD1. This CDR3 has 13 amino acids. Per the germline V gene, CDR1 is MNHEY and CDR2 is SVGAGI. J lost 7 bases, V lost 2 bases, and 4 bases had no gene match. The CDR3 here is CASSYGQGVGYTF. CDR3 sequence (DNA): TGTGCCAGCAGTTACGGTCAGGGGGTTGGCTACACCTTC.

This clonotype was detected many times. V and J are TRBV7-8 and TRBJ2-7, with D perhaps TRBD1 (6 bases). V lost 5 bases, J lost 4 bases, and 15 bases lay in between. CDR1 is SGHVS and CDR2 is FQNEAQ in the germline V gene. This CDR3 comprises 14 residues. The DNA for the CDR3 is TGTGCCAGCAGCCAGTCCCGGGACATTTACGAGCAGTACTTC. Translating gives CASSQSRDIYEQYF.

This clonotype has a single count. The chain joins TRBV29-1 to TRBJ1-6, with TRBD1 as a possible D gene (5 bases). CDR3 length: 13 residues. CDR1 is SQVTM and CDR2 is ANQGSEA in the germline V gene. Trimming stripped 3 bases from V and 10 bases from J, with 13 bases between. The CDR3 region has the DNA TGCAGCGTTGAGGAGCGGGGGAACTCACCCCTCCACTTT. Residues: CSVEERGNSPLHF.